This T cell receptor beta chain was sequenced for a study of T cells after yellow fever vaccination. Study background: It was SMART-Seq v4 Ultra Low Input that prepared the fractions with low cell numbers. General study results and limits: The study re-detected most primary-vaccination clones after the booster (roughly 95% CD4, roughly 85% CD8).

Production of TCR cDNA was by 5'RACE template switching, which also added a universal primer site and UMIs. TCRdb used MiXCR to reprocess the 5' RACE reads, holding one entry per CDR3 protein. This repertoire shows about 160,000 distinct CDR3 sequences, about a tenth found once; its top ten account for about 40%. Trimming took 4 bases from V and 8 from J, leaving 33 bases between them. CDR3 length: 20 residues. Per germline, CDR1 SGHTA and CDR2 FQGNSA. This clonotype was seen only a few times. Its antigen is unknown. The rearrangement links TRBV7-2 to TRBJ2-1, with a possible D match to TRBD2 (6 bases). This TCR was recovered from a man aged 18 to 30 who received the YFV17D yellow fever vaccine. The sequenced sample was CD8+ T cells sorted from PBMCs, obtained 45 days after the yellow fever booster vaccination. CDR3 loop: CASSYRNPIWAGYPSDEQFF. Written as DNA, the CDR3 is TGTGCCAGCAGCTATCGTAATCCGATTTGGGCGGGGTACCCTAGCGATGAGCAGTTCTTC. Drawing the rest from reference TRBV7-2 and TRBJ2-1, the complete variable domain is GAGVSQSPSNKVTEKGKDVELRCDPISGHTALYWYRQSLGQGLEFLIYFQGNSAPDKSGLPSDRFSAERTGGSVSTLTIQRTQQEDSAVYLCASSYRNPIWAGYPSDEQFFGPGTRLTVL.